This T cell receptor (beta chain) was obtained from a study of T cells in Graves' hyperthyroidism and ophthalmopathy. Germline CDR1 reads WNHNN; CDR2 reads SYGVQD (reference sequence). The CDR3 consists of 15 residues. V shed 6 bases, J shed 4 bases, and the junction held 7 bases outside the gene matches. RNA transcripts gave rise to amplified TCR beta CDR3 regions. The study used the HTBI primer set for a first-round RT-PCR of the TCR CDR3. MiXCR was run by TCRdb on the multiplex PCR reads, yielding one entry per CDR3 protein. The sample includes hundreds of thousands of distinct CDR3 sequences, approximately 14% of them seen just once.

The material sequenced was blood. The chain recombines TRBV10-1 with TRBJ2-1; the match to TRBD1 covers 9 bases. The clonotype originates from a woman in her 30s with Graves' hyperthyroidism that later progressed to Graves' ophthalmopathy. The CDR3 DNA sequence: TGCGCCAGCAGCTCCGGGACAGGGCCTTACAATGAGCAGTTCTTC. Translating it yields CASSSGTGPYNEQFF.